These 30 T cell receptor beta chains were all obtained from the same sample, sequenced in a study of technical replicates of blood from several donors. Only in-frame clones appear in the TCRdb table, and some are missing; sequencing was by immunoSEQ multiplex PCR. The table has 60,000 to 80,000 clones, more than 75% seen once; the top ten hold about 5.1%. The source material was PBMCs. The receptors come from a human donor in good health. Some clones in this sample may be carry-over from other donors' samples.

CDR3 region: CASSRGVSDTQYF. In DNA, the CDR3 is TGTGCCAGTAGTCGGGGGGTCTCAGATACGCAGTATTTT. The chain joins TRBV19 to TRBJ2-3; 7 bases align to TRBD2. The V gene's germline CDR1 is LNHDA and CDR2 SQIVND (reference sequence). The J segment lost 4 bases and the V segment lost 5 bases, leaving 3 bases of the junction unmatched. The CDR3 is 13 residues long.

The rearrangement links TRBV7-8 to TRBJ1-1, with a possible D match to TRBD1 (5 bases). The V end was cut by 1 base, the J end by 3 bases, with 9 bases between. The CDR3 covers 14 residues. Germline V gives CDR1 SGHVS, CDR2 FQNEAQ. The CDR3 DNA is TGTGCCAGCAGCTTAGACCCAGGGTACACTGAAGCTTTCTTT. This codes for CASSLDPGYTEAFF.

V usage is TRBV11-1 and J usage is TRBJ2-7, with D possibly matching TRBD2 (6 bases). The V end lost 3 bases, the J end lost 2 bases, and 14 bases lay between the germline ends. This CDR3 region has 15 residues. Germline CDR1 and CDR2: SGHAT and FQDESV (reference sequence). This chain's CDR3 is CASSLHRDFAYEQYF. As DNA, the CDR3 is TGTGCCAGCAGCTTGCACCGGGACTTCGCCTACGAGCAGTACTTC.

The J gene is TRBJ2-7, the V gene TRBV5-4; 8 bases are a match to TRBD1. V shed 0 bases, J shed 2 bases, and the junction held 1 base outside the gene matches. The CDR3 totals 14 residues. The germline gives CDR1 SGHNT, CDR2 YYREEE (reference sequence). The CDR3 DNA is TGTGCCAGCAGCTTGGAACAGGGGGCCTACGAGCAGTACTTC. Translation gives CASSLEQGAYEQYF.

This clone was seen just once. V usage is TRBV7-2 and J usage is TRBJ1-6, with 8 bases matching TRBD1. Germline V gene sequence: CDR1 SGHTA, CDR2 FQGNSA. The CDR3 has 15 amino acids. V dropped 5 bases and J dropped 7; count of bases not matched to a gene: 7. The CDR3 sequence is CASSPRTGPNSPLHF. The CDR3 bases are TGTGCCAGCAGCCCTCGGACAGGGCCAAATTCACCCCTCCACTTT.

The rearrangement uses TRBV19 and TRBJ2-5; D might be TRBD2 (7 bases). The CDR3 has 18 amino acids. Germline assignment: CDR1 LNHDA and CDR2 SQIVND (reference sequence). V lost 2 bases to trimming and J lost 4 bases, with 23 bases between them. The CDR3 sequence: CASSIKLGGGGVGETQYF. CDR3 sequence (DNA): TGTGCCAGTAGTATAAAACTGGGGGGCGGGGGCGTTGGAGAGACCCAGTACTTC. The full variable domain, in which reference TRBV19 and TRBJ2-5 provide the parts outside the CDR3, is DGGITQSPKYLFRKEGQNVTLSCEQNLNHDAMYWYRQDPGQGLRLIYYSQIVNDFQKGDIAEGYSVSREKKESFPLTVTSAQKNPTAFYLCASSIKLGGGGVGETQYFGPGTRLLVL.

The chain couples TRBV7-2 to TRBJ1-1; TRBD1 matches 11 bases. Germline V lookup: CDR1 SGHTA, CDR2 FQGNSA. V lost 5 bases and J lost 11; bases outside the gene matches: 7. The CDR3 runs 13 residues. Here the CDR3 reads CASSQGTGGTAFF. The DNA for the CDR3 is TGTGCCAGCAGCCAGGGGACAGGGGGAACGGCTTTCTTT.

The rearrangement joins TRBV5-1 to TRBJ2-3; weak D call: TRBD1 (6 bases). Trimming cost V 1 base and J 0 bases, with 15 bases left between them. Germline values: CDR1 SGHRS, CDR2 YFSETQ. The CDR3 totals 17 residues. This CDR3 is CASSLQLGAGSTDTQYF. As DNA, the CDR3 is TGCGCCAGCAGCTTGCAACTGGGGGCAGGGAGCACAGATACGCAGTATTTT.

The CDR3 DNA sequence: TGTGCTAGTGTCAGACAGATGAACACTGAAGCTTTCTTT. It is translated as CASVRQMNTEAFF. The chain couples TRBV12-5 to TRBJ1-1; tentative D call: TRBD1 (5 bases). CDR1 and CDR2 (germline): LGHNT, FRNRAP. Deletions cut 7 bases from V and 0 bases from J, with 9 bases between. This CDR3 is built from 13 residues.

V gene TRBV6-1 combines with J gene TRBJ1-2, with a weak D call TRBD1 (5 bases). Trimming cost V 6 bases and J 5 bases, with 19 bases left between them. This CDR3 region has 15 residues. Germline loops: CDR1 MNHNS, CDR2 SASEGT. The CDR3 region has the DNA TGTGCCAGCAGAGCTCAGGGTGCATCCGCTTATGGCTACACCTTC. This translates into CASRAQGASAYGYTF.

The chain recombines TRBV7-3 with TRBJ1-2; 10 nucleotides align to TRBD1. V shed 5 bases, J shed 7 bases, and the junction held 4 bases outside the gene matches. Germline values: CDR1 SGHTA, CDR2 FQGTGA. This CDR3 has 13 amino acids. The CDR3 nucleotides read TGTGCCAGCAGCGCGACAGGGGGCTCTGGCTACACCTTC. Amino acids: CASSATGGSGYTF.

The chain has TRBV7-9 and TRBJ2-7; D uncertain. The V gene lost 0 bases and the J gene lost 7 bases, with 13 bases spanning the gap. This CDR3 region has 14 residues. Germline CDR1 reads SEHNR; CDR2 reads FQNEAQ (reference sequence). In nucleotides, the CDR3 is TGTGCCAGCAGCTTAGCCGGGTCCGGATGGGAGCAGTACTTC. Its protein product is CASSLAGSGWEQYF.

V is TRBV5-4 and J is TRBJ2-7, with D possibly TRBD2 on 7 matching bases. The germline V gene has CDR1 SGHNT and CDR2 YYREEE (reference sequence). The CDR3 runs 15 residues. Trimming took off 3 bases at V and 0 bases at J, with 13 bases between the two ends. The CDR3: CASSWRGGNSYEQYF. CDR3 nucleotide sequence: TGTGCCAGCAGCTGGAGGGGGGGGAACTCCTACGAGCAGTACTTC.

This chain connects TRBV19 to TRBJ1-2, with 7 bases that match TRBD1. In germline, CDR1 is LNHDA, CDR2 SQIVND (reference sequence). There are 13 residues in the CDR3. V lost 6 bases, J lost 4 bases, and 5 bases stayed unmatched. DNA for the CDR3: TGTGCCAGTAGGTTGACAGGGTTCTATGGCTACACCTTC. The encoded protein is CASRLTGFYGYTF.

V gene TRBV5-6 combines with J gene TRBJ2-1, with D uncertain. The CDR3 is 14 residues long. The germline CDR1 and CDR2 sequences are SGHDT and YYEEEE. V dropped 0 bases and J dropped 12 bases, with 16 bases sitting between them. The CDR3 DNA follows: TGTGCCAGCAGCTTGGGGTCTGGTCCTAGAGGGCAGTTCTTC. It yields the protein CASSLGSGPRGQFF. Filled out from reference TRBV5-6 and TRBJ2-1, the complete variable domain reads DAGVTQSPTHLIKTRGQQVTLRCSPKSGHDTVSWYQQALGQGPQFIFQYYEEEERQRGNFPDRFSGHQFPNYSSELNVNALLLGDSALYLCASSLGSGPRGQFFGPGTRLTVL.

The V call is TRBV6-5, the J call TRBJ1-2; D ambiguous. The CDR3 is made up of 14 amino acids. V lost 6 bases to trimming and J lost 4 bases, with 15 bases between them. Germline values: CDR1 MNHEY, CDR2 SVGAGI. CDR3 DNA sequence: TGTGCCAGCAGCGCCACCGTCAAGCTCTATGGCTACACCTTC. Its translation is CASSATVKLYGYTF.

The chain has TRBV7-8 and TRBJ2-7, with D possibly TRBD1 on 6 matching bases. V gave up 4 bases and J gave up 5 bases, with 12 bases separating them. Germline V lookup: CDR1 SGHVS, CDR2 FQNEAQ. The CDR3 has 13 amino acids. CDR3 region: CASSSTTGDEQYF. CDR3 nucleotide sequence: TGTGCCAGCAGCTCAACGACAGGAGACGAGCAGTACTTC.

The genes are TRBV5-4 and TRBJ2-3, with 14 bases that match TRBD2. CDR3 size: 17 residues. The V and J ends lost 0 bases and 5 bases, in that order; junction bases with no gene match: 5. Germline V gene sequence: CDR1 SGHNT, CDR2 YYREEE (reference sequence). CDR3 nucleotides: TGTGCCAGCAGCTTGGGACTAGCGGGGGGGCATGAAGATACGCAGTATTTT. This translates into CASSLGLAGGHEDTQYF. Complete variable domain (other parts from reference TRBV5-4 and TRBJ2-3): ETGVTQSPTHLIKTRGQQVTLRCSSQSGHNTVSWYQQALGQGPQFIFQYYREEENGRGNFPPRFSGLQFPNYSSELNVNALELDDSALYLCASSLGLAGGHEDTQYFGPGTRLTVL.

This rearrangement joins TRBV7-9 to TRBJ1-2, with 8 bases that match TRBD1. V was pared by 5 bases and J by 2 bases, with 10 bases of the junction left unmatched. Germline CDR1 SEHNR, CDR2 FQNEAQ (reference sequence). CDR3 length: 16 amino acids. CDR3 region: CASSRGGAGGNYGYTF. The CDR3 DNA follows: TGTGCCAGCAGCCGAGGTGGGGCAGGGGGCAACTATGGCTACACCTTC.

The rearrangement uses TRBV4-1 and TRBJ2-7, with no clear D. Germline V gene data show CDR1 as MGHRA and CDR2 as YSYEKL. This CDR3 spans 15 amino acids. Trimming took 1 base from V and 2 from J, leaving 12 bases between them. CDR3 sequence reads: CASSQVGRKTYEQYF. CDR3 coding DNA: TGCGCCAGCAGCCAAGTTGGCCGTAAAACCTACGAGCAGTACTTC.

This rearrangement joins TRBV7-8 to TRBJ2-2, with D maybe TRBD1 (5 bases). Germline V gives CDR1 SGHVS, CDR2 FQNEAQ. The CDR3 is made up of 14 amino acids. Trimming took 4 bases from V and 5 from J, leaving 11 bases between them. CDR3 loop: CASSYSGWTGELFF. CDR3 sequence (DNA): TGTGCCAGCAGCTATTCAGGGTGGACCGGGGAGCTGTTTTTT.

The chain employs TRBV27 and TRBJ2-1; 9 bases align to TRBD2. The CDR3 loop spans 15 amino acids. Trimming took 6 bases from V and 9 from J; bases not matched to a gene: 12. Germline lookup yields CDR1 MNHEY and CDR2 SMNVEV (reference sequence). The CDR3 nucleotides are TGTGCCAGCAGCTTGGATAGCGGGAGCCCTATTGAGCAGTTCTTC. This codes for CASSLDSGSPIEQFF.

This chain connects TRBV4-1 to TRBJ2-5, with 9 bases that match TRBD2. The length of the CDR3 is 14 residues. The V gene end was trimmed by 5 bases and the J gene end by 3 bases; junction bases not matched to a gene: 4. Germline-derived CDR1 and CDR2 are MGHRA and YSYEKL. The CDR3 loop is CASSTGLAKETQYF. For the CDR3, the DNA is TGCGCCAGCAGCACGGGACTAGCTAAAGAGACCCAGTACTTC.

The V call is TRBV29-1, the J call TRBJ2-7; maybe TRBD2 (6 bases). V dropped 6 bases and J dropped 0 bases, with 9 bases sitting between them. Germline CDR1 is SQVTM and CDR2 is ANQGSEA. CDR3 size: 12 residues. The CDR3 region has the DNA TGCAGCGTGGGACTGAACTCCTACGAGCAGTACTTC. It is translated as CSVGLNSYEQYF.

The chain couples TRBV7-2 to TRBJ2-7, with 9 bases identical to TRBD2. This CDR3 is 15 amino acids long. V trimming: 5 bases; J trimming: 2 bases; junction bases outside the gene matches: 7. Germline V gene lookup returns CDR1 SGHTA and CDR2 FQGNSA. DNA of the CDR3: TGTGCCAGCAGCGCCCAGGTAGCGGGAGCCTACGAGCAGTACTTC. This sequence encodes CASSAQVAGAYEQYF. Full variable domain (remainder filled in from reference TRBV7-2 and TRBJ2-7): GAGVSQSPSNKVTEKGKDVELRCDPISGHTALYWYRQSLGQGLEFLIYFQGNSAPDKSGLPSDRFSAERTGGSVSTLTIQRTQQEDSAVYLCASSAQVAGAYEQYFGPGTRLTVT.

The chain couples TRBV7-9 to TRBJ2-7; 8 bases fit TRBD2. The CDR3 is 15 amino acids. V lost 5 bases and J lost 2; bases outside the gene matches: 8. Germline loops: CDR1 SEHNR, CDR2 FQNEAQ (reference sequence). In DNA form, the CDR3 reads TGTGCCAGCAGCGGGGCTAGCGGGTCCACCTACGAGCAGTACTTC. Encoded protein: CASSGASGSTYEQYF.

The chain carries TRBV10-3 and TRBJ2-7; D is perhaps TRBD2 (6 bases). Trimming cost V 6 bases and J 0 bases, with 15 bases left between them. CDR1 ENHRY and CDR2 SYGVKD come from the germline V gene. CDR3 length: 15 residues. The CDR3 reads CAIRSWDSSSYEQYF. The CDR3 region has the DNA TGTGCCATCAGAAGTTGGGACTCGAGCTCCTACGAGCAGTACTTC.

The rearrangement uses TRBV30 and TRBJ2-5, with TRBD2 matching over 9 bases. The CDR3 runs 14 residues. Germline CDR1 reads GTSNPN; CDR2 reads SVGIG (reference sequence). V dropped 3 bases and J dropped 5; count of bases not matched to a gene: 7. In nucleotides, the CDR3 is TGTGCCTGGAGCGCGGCGGGAGGGGGGGAGACCCAGTACTTC. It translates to CAWSAAGGGETQYF.

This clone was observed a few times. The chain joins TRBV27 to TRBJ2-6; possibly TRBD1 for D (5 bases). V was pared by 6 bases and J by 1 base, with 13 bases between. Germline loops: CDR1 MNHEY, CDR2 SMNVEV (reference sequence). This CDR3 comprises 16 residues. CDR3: CASRQKQESGANVLTF. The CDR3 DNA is TGTGCCAGCAGACAAAAACAGGAATCTGGGGCCAACGTCCTGACTTTC.

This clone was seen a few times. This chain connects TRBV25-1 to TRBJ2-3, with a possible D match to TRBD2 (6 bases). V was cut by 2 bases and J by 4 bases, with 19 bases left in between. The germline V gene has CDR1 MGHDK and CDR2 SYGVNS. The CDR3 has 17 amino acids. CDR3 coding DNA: TGTGCCAGCAGTGAAAGGGGACTTTTAGGTAGCGCAGATACGCAGTATTTT. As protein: CASSERGLLGSADTQYF.